The clone carrying this T cell receptor beta chain was found a few times. This specimen comes from a study of T-cell reconstitution after alpha-beta-depleted transplantation in children. Unique molecular identifiers were used to barcode this TCRbeta library. TCRdb passed the PCR reads through MiXCR, listing each CDR3 protein once. The profile covers approximately 420,000 distinct CDR3 sequences, with roughly 11% appearing a single time and approximately 5% taken by the ten largest. The TCR sequence derives from a human donor who donated a stem cell graft to a child with acute myeloid leukemia. Source: PBMCs from the stem cell graft donor, taken from the stem cell graft.

The CDR3 DNA reads TGTGCCAGCGTCCACGTCGGGGGATCCTACGAGCAGTACTTC. Translating gives CASVHVGGSYEQYF. The chain recombines TRBV7-9 with TRBJ2-7, with a tentative D call TRBD2 (6 bases). Trimming cost V 8 bases and J 1 base, with 15 bases left between them. Germline-derived CDR1 and CDR2 are SEHNR and FQNEAQ (reference sequence). The CDR3 has 14 residues.